The 4 T cell receptor beta chains given below trace back to one sample, sequenced in a study of a mutant IDH1 vaccine in newly diagnosed glioma. Indicated time point: baseline, week 1 (first vaccination visit). Noted treatment: pre-vaccination baseline after standard-of-care therapy. TCRdb's table, derived via immunoSEQ multiplex PCR, lists solely in-frame clones and lacks some. The profile shows over 55,000 clones, about 83% of them singletons. The specimen was peripheral blood mononuclear cells (PBMCs), collected from a glioma patient treated with radiotherapy, temozolomide or both. Source of these receptors: a young woman with glioma. Some clones in this sample may be carry-over from other donors' samples.

The chain carries TRBV5-6 and TRBJ2-2, with a tentative D call TRBD2 (6 bases). The V gene lost 0 bases and the J gene lost 5 bases, with 11 bases spanning the gap. This CDR3 is built from 15 residues. Germline V gives CDR1 SGHDT, CDR2 YYEEEE. The CDR3 sequence: CASSLVGGRTGELFF. Here the CDR3 DNA reads TGTGCCAGCAGCTTGGTGGGGGGAAGGACCGGGGAGCTGTTTTTT.

The chain has TRBV18 and TRBJ2-7; 7 bases align to TRBD1. Germline loops: CDR1 KGHSH, CDR2 LQKENI. The CDR3 extends over 14 amino acids. V was pared by 3 bases and J by 5 bases, with 7 bases of the junction left unmatched. CDR3 sequence: CASSPDRTLHEQYF. The CDR3 DNA is TGTGCCAGCTCACCGGACAGGACCCTCCACGAGCAGTACTTC.

This clone occurred once. The chain is built from TRBV27 and TRBJ1-1, with D unclear. This CDR3 has 12 amino acids. With 4 bases removed from V and 4 bases from J, the gap between germline ends came to 7 bases. The V gene's germline CDR1 is MNHEY and CDR2 SMNVEV (reference sequence). CDR3 region: CASSSSITEAFF. The DNA of the CDR3 is TGTGCCAGCAGTTCTAGTATCACTGAAGCTTTCTTT.

The V and J genes are TRBV11-3 and TRBJ2-7; 8 bases are shared with TRBD1. CDR3 size: 15 residues. Germline CDR1 is SGHNT and CDR2 is YENEEA. Trimming took 5 bases from V and 3 from J; bases not matched to a gene: 9. This chain's CDR3 is CASSPSGQVHYEQYF. The CDR3 nucleotides read TGTGCCAGCAGCCCTTCGGGACAGGTTCACTACGAGCAGTACTTC.